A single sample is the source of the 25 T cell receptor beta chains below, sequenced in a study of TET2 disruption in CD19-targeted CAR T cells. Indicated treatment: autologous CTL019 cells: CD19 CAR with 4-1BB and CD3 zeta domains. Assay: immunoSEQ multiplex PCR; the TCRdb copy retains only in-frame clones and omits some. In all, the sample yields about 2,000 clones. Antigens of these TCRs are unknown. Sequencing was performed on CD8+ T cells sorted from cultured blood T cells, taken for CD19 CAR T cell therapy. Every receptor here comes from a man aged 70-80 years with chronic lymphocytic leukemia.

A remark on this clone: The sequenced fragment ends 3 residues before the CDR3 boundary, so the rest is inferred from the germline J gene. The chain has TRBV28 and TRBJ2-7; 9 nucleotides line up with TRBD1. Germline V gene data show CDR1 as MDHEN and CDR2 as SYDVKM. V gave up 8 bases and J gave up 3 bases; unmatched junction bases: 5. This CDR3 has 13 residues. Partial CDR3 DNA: TGTGCCAGCGGACCGACAGGGGGCTACGAG. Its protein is CASGPTGGYE. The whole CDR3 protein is CASGPTGGYEQYF.

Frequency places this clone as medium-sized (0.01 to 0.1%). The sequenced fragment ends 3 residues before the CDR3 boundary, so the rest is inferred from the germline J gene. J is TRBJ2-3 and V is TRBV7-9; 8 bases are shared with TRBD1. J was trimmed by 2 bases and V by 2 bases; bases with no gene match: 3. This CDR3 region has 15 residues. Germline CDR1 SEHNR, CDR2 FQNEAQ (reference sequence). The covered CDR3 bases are TGTGCCAGCAGCTTACCAGGGGGCTTCACAGATACG. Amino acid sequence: CASSLPGGFTDT. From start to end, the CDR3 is CASSLPGGFTDTQYF.

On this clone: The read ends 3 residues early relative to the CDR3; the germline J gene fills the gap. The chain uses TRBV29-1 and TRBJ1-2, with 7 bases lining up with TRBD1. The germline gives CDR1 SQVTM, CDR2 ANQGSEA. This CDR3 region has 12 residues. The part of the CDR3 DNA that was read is TGCAGCGTTGGCAGGGGGGATGACGAC. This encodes CSVGRGDDD. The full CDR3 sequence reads CSVGRGDDDYTF.

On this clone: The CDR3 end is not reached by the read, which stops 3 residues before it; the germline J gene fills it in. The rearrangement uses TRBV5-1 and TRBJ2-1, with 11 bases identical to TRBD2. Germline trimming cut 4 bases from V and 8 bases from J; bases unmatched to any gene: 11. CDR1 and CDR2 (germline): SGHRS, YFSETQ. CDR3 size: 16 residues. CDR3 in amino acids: CASSPELAGAFDEQFF. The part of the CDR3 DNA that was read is TGCGCCAGCAGCCCGGAACTAGCGGGGGCCTTCGATGAG.

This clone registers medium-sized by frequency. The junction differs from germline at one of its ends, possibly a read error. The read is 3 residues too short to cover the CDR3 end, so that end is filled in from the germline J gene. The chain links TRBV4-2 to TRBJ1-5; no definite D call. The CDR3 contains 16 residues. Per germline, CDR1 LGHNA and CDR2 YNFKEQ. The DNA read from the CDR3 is TGCGCCAGCAGCCAAGATAACTCAGGATTCAATCAGCCC. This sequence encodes CASSQDNSGFNQP. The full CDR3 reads CASSQDNSGFNQPQHF.

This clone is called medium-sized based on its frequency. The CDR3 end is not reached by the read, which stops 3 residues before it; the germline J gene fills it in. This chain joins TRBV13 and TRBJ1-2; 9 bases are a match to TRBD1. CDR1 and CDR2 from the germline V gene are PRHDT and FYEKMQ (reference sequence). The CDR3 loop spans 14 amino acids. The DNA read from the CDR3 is TGTGCCAGCAGCCGAGGGACAGGGCAACTCGGC. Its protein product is CASSRGTGQLG. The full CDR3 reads CASSRGTGQLGYTF.

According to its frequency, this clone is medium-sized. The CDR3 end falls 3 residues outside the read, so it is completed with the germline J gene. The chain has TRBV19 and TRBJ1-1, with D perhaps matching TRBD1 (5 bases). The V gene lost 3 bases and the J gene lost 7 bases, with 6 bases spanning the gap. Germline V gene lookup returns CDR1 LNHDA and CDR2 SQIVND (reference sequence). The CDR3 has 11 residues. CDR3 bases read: TGTGCCAGTAGTATCAGGGTTGAA. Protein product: CASSIRVE. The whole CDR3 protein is CASSIRVEAFF.

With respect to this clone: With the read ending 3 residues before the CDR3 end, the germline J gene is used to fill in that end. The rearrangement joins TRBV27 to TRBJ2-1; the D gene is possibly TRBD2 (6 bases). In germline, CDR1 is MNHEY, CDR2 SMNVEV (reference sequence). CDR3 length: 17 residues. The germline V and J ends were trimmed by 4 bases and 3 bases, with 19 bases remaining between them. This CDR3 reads CASSYGAGNIIYNEQFF. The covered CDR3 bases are TGTGCCAGCAGTTATGGCGCGGGGAACATCATCTACAATGAG.

Partial CDR3 DNA: TGTGCCAGCAGCTTCGACAGGGCTGAG. Translating gives CASSFDRAE. From start to end, the CDR3 is CASSFDRAEQFF. The gene calls are TRBV5-6 and TRBJ2-1; TRBD1 agrees at 7 bases. The read terminates 3 residues ahead of where the CDR3 ends, so the germline J gene completes it. The germline V gene has CDR1 SGHDT and CDR2 YYEEEE. There are 12 residues in the CDR3. V was pared by 2 bases and J by 9 bases, with 2 bases of the junction left unmatched.

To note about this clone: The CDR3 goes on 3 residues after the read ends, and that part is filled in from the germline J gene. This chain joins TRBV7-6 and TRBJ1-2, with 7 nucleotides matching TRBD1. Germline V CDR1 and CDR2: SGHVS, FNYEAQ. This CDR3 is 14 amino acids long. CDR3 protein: CASSLARDSYDYTF. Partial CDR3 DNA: TGTGCCAGCAGCTTAGCACGGGACAGCTACGAC.

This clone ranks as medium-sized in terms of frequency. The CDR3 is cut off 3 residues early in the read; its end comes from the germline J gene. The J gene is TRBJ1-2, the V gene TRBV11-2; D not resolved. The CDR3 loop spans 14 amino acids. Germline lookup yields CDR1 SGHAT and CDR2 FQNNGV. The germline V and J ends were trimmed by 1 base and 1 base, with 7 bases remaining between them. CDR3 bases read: TGTGCCAGCAGCTTAGGACAATATAACTATGGC. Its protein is CASSLGQYNYG. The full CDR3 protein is CASSLGQYNYGYTF.

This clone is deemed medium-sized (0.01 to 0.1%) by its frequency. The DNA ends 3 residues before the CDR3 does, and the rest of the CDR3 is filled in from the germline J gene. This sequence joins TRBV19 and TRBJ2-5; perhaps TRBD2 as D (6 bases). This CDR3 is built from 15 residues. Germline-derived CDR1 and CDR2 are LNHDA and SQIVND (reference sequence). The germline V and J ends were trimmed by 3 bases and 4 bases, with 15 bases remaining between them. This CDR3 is CASSMGYRGRETQYF. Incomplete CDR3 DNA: TGTGCCAGTAGTATGGGGTACCGGGGGAGAGAGACC.

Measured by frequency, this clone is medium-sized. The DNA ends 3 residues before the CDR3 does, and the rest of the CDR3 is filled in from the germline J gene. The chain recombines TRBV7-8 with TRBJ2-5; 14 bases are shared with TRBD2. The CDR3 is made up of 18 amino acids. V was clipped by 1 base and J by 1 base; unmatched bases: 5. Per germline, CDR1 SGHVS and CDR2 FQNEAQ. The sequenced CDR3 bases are TGTGCCAGCAGCTTAGGAGTGACTAGCGGGGGGGCCCAAGAGACC. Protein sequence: CASSLGVTSGGAQET. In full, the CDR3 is CASSLGVTSGGAQETQYF.

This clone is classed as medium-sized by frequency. CDR3 sequence: CASSSGQGGSYEQYF. The covered CDR3 bases are TGTGCCAGTAGCTCGGGACAGGGGGGAAGCTACGAG. This chain uses TRBV19 with TRBJ2-7; 11 bases match TRBD1. The sequenced fragment ends 3 residues before the CDR3 boundary, so the rest is inferred from the germline J gene. Germline CDR1 LNHDA, CDR2 SQIVND (reference sequence). The V gene end was trimmed by 6 bases and the J gene end by 3 bases; junction bases not matched to a gene: 7. This CDR3 has 15 amino acids. The full variable domain, with the rest looked up from reference TRBV19 and TRBJ2-7, is DGGITQSPKYLFRKEGQNVTLSCEQNLNHDAMYWYRQDPGQGLRLIYYSQIVNDFQKGDIAEGYSVSREKKESFPLTVTSAQKNPTAFYLCASSSGQGGSYEQYFGPGTRLTVT.

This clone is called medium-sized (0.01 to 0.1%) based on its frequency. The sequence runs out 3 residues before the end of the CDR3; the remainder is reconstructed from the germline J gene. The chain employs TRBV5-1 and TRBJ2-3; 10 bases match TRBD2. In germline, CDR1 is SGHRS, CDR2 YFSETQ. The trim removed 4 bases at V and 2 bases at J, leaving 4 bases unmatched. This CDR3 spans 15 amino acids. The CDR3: CASSVGLAVTDTQYF. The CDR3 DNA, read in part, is TGCGCCAGCAGCGTAGGACTAGCGGTCACAGATACG.

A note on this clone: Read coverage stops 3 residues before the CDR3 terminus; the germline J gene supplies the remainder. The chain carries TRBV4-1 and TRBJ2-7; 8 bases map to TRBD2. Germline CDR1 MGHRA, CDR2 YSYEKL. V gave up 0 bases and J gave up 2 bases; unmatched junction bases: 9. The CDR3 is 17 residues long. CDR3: CASSQDWVAGPTYEQYF. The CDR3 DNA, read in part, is TGCGCCAGCAGCCAAGATTGGGTAGCGGGGCCGACCTACGAG.

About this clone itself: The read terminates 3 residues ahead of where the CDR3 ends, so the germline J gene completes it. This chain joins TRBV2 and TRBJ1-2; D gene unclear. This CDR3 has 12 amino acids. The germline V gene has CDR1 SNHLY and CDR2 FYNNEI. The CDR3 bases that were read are TGTGCCAGCAGTGATAGCTGGAACGAC. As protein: CASSDSWND. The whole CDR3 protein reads CASSDSWNDYTF.

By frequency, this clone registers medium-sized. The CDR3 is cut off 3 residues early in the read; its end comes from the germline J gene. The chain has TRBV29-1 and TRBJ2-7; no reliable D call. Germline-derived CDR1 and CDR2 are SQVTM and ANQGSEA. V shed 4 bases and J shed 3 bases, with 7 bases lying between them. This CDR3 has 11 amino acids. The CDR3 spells CSVVYNYEQYF. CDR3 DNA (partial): TGCAGCGTTGTTTATAACTACGAG.

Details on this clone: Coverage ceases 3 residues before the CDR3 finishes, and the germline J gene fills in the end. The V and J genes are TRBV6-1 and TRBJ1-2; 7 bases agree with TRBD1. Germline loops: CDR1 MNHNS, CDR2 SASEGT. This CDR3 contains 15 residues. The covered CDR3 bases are TGTGCCAGCAGTGAAGAGGGGACAGCCCCCTACGAC. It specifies CASSEEGTAPYD. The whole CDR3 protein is CASSEEGTAPYDYTF.

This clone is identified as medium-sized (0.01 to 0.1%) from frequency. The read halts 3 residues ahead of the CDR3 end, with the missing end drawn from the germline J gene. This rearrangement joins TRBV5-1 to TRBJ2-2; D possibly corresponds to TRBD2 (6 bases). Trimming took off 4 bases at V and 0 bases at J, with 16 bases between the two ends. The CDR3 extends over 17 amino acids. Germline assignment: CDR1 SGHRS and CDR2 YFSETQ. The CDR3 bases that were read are TGCGCCAGCAGCCCGTGGACTAAAGCTTCGAACACCGGGGAG. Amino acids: CASSPWTKASNTGE. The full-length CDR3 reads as CASSPWTKASNTGELFF.

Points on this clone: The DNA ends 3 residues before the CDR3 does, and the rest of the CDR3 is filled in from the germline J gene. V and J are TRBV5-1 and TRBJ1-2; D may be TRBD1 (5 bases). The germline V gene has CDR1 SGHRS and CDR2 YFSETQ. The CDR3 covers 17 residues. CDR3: CASSFGGTSGGEDTYTF. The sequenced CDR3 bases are TGCGCCAGCAGCTTTGGGGGAACTAGCGGGGGAGAGGATACC.

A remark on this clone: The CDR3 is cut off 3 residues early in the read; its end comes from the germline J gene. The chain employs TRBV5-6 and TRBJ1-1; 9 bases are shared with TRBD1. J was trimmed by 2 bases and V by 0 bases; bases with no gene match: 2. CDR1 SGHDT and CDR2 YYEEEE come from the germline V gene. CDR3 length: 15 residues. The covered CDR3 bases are TGTGCCAGCAGCTTGGGGACAGGGGTTAACACTGAA. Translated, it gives CASSLGTGVNTE. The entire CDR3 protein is CASSLGTGVNTEAFF. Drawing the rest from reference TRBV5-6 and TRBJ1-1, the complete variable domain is DAGVTQSPTHLIKTRGQQVTLRCSPKSGHDTVSWYQQALGQGPQFIFQYYEEEERQRGNFPDRFSGHQFPNYSSELNVNALLLGDSALYLCASSLGTGVNTEAFFGQGTRLTVV.

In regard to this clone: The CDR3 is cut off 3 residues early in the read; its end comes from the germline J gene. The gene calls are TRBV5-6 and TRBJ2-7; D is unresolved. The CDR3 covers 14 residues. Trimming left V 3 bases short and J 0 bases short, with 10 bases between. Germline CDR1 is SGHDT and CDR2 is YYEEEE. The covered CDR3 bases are TGTGCCAGCAGCTATACAGATAGCTCCTACGAG. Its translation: CASSYTDSSYE. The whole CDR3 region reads CASSYTDSSYEQYF.

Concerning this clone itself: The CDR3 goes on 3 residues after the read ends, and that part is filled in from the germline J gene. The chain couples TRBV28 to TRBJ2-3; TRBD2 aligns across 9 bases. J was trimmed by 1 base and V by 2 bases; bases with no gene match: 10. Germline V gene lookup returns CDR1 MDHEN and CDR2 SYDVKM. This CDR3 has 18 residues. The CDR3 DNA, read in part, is TGTGCCAGCAGTTTACCGCCTGCTAGCGGGACGCGCACAGATACG. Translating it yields CASSLPPASGTRTDT. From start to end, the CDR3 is CASSLPPASGTRTDTQYF.

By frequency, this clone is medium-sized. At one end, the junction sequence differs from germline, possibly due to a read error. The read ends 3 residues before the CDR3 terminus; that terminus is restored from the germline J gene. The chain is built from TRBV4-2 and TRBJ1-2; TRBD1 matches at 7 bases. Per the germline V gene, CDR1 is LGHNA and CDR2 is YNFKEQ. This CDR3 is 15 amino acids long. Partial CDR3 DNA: TGCGCCAGCAGCCAGGGAAGACAGGGCAACTATGGC. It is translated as CASSQGRQGNYG. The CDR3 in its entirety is CASSQGRQGNYGYTF.